A single sample is the source of the 9 T cell receptor beta chains below, sequenced in a study of blood T cell repertoires in COVID-19. Here immunoSEQ multiplex PCR was the method, and the copy in TCRdb shows in-frame clones only, minus some. The sample shows 200,000 or so clones, under 85% of them seen only once. The sample taken for sequencing was PBMCs or T cells enriched from blood (not recorded which). The receptors derive from a man between 60 and 70 years old who had recovered from COVID-19.

V usage is TRBV19 and J usage is TRBJ1-2; no clear D. Looked up from germline, CDR1 is LNHDA and CDR2 is SQIVND (reference sequence). Deletions cut 7 bases from V and 2 bases from J, with 11 bases between. The CDR3 runs to 13 residues. The CDR3 bases are TGTGCCAGTAACGGTGGCGGCAACTATGGCTACACCTTC. Amino acid sequence: CASNGGGNYGYTF.

V usage is TRBV18 and J usage is TRBJ1-2, with TRBD1 identical over 8 bases. The CDR3 is 15 residues long. Germline CDR1 KGHSH, CDR2 LQKENI. J lost 0 bases, V lost 3 bases, and 3 bases had no gene match. The CDR3 loop reads CASSPGTGSNYGYTF. In DNA form, the CDR3 reads TGTGCCAGCTCACCGGGGACAGGCTCTAACTATGGCTACACCTTC. The variable domain in full, completed from reference TRBV18 and TRBJ1-2, reads NAGVMQNPRHLVRRRGQEARLRCSPMKGHSHVYWYRQLPEEGLKFMVYLQKENIIDESGMPKERFSAEFPKEGPSILRIQQVVRGDSAAYFCASSPGTGSNYGYTFGSGTRLTVV.

This clone was detected only a few times. The chain couples TRBV5-1 to TRBJ1-1; D is possibly TRBD1 (6 bases). Germline V gene lookup returns CDR1 SGHRS and CDR2 YFSETQ. CDR3 length: 15 residues. Deletions cut 1 base from V and 0 bases from J, with 10 bases between. The chain's CDR3 is CASSLSGQMNTEAFF. The CDR3 nucleotides read TGCGCCAGCAGCTTGTCAGGACAGATGAACACTGAAGCTTTCTTT.

The chain combines TRBV7-3 with TRBJ2-2; 8 bases are a match to TRBD1. After removal of 5 bases from V and 2 bases from J, the junction contained 7 bases not matched to a gene. This CDR3 is 16 amino acids long. The germline CDR1 and CDR2 sequences are SGHTA and FQGTGA. The CDR3 here is CASSPQAGGNTGELFF. In DNA form, the CDR3 reads TGTGCCAGCAGCCCCCAGGCAGGGGGCAACACCGGGGAGCTGTTTTTT.

This chain connects TRBV27 to TRBJ2-5; D is possibly TRBD2 (6 bases). Germline loops: CDR1 MNHEY, CDR2 SMNVEV (reference sequence). V gave up 5 bases and J gave up 5 bases, with 18 bases separating them. This CDR3 region has 15 residues. The CDR3 reads CASSPIHGGRETQYF. CDR3 bases: TGTGCCAGCAGTCCCATCCATGGGGGGAGGGAGACCCAGTACTTC.

In its sample, this clone was seen a few times. CDR3 amino acids: CASSLDGRGPYEQYF. In DNA form, the CDR3 reads TGTGCCAGCAGCTTAGATGGCAGGGGGCCCTACGAGCAGTACTTC. The rearrangement links TRBV7-8 to TRBJ2-7; 8 positions agree with TRBD1. V lost 1 base to trimming and J lost 2 bases; unmatched junction nucleotides: 4. Germline V gene data show CDR1 as SGHVS and CDR2 as FQNEAQ. The CDR3 covers 15 residues.

This rearrangement joins TRBV5-1 to TRBJ2-6; 8 positions agree with TRBD1. This CDR3 comprises 19 residues. J was trimmed by 2 bases and V by 0 bases; bases with no gene match: 10. Germline V gene sequence: CDR1 SGHRS, CDR2 YFSETQ. The CDR3 coding sequence is TGCGCCAGCAGCTTGGCGGTGCAGGGGGCGCCTCCTGGGGCCAACGTCCTGACTTTC. It codes for CASSLAVQGAPPGANVLTF.

A remark on this clone: The sample has other DNA sequences that encode this CDR3 too. The chain couples TRBV12-3 or TRBV12-4 to TRBJ1-2; the D gene is possibly TRBD1 (6 bases). The CDR3 is 13 residues long. Trimming cost V 5 bases and J 2 bases, with 9 bases left between them. The CDR3 is CASSPTGNYGYTF. CDR3 DNA: TGTGCCAGCAGTCCCACAGGGAACTATGGCTACACCTTC.

The chain links TRBV5-1 to TRBJ1-2; the match to TRBD1 covers 9 bases. Trimming took 1 base from V and 6 from J; bases not matched to a gene: 7. The CDR3 consists of 15 residues. Looked up from germline, CDR1 is SGHRS and CDR2 is YFSETQ. This CDR3 is CASSLRTGTGNGYTF. CDR3 coding DNA: TGCGCCAGCAGCTTGCGAACCGGGACAGGGAATGGCTACACCTTC.